This is a list of T cell receptor beta chains from one sample in a study of cytomegalovirus exposure and HLA in healthy donors. The table came from immunoSEQ multiplex PCR; TCRdb's copy has only in-frame clones and leaves some out. Among roughly 120,000 clones listed, over 75% were seen once. The sample taken for sequencing was PBMCs. The receptors shown here come from a woman in her twenties or thirties in good health and CMV-seropositive. Each CDR3 is given with its conserved first and last residue. D genes are given only for firm matches. A clone size is listed for some rows: how often the clone was seen (once, few, many), or a class if it is expanded.

d_gene: .
v_gene: TRBV2
abundance: .
j_gene: TRBJ2-7
CDR3aa: CASSDGQSSYEQYF
CDR3nt: TGTGCCAGCAGTGACGGACAGAGCTCCTACGAGCAGTACTTC

d_gene: .
v_gene: TRBV7-8
abundance: .
j_gene: TRBJ2-2
CDR3aa: CASSLFRVDTGELFF
CDR3nt: TGTGCCAGCAGCTTATTCAGGGTCGACACCGGGGAGCTGTTTTTT

d_gene: TRBD1
v_gene: TRBV19
abundance: once
j_gene: TRBJ1-2
CDR3aa: CASSIDPGQGDYGYTF
CDR3nt: TGTGCCAGTAGTATAGATCCCGGACAGGGAGACTATGGCTACACCTTC

d_gene: .
v_gene: TRBV25-1
abundance: .
j_gene: TRBJ1-6
CDR3aa: CASTGLSEPSHSPLHF
CDR3nt: TGTGCCAGCACAGGACTTTCCGAACCCAGTCATTCACCCCTCCACTTT

d_gene: .
v_gene: TRBV19
abundance: once
j_gene: TRBJ1-1
CDR3aa: CASTISAGTQAFF
CDR3nt: TGTGCCAGTACAATCTCTGCGGGGACCCAAGCTTTCTTT

d_gene: .
v_gene: TRBV7-6
abundance: .
j_gene: TRBJ1-6
CDR3aa: CASSLGTRDDNSPLHF
CDR3nt: TGTGCCAGCAGCTTAGGGACCAGGGATGATAATTCACCCCTCCACTTT

d_gene: TRBD1
v_gene: TRBV28
abundance: .
j_gene: TRBJ2-7
CDR3aa: CASSSRTGLGSYEQYF
CDR3nt: TGTGCCAGCAGTTCCCGGACAGGCCTGGGCTCCTACGAGCAGTACTTC

d_gene: .
v_gene: TRBV7-8
abundance: .
j_gene: TRBJ1-6
CDR3aa: CASSLARAGTNYNSPLHF
CDR3nt: TGTGCCAGCAGCTTAGCGAGGGCAGGGACTAACTATAATTCACCCCTCCACTTT

d_gene: TRBD2
v_gene: TRBV11-2
abundance: .
j_gene: TRBJ2-3
CDR3aa: CASSFVGGSVTDTQYF
CDR3nt: TGTGCCAGCAGCTTTGTCGGCGGGAGCGTGACAGATACGCAGTATTTT

d_gene: .
v_gene: TRBV19
abundance: .
j_gene: TRBJ2-4
CDR3aa: CASSIVSNIQYF
CDR3nt: TGTGCCAGTAGTATAGTATCGAACATTCAGTACTTC

d_gene: TRBD2
v_gene: TRBV5-8
abundance: .
j_gene: TRBJ2-5
CDR3aa: CASSFGSGGGETQYF
CDR3nt: TGTGCCAGCAGCTTTGGTAGCGGGGGAGGGGAGACCCAGTACTTC

d_gene: TRBD1
v_gene: TRBV7-2
abundance: .
j_gene: TRBJ2-2
CDR3aa: CASSSQPGTAATGELFF
CDR3nt: TGTGCCAGCAGCTCCCAGCCCGGGACAGCCGCGACCGGGGAGCTGTTTTTT

d_gene: TRBD1
v_gene: TRBV18
abundance: once
j_gene: TRBJ1-2
CDR3aa: CASSPDAGGGGYTF
CDR3nt: TGTGCCAGCTCACCCGATGCAGGGGGAGGTGGCTACACCTTC

d_gene: .
v_gene: TRBV27
abundance: .
j_gene: TRBJ2-3
CDR3aa: CASSIINQGWTDTQYF
CDR3nt: TGTGCCAGCAGTATAATAAATCAGGGTTGGACAGATACGCAGTATTTT

d_gene: TRBD2
v_gene: TRBV28
abundance: .
j_gene: TRBJ2-2
CDR3aa: CASRPPISGTGELFF
CDR3nt: TGTGCCAGCAGGCCCCCCATTAGCGGGACCGGGGAGCTGTTTTTT

d_gene: TRBD1
v_gene: TRBV28
abundance: .
j_gene: TRBJ2-7
CDR3aa: CASGDRTYEQYF
CDR3nt: TGTGCCAGCGGGGACAGAACCTACGAGCAGTACTTC